This TCR beta chain was sequenced in a study of T cell responses to AZD1222 COVID-19 vaccine. General study points: Along spike, vaccine-associated CD4 TCRs were found throughout, with dominance at 160-218 and 743-854. Recipients of two AZD1222 doses showed rising Spike-specific TCR breadth and depth.

Trimming left V 7 bases short and J 0 bases short, with 13 bases between. The CDR3 is made up of 14 amino acids. Germline V gene lookup returns CDR1 GTSNPN and CDR2 SVGIG (reference sequence). This table comes from immunoSEQ multiplex PCR, and its TCRdb copy is limited to in-frame clones, with some not included. Among around 120,000 clones, less than 90% were seen once, and the ten largest hold 7.5%. Concerning this clone itself: Its antigen is unidentified.

V usage is TRBV30 and J usage is TRBJ2-4; D is perhaps TRBD1 or TRBD2 (5 bases each). The sample was peripheral blood, taken on day 0 of AZD1222 vaccination. This TCR was recovered from an adult in good health. In DNA, the CDR3 is TGTGCCTCCGATTGGGGGATAGCCAAAAACATTCAGTACTTC. Translating it yields CASDWGIAKNIQYF. The full variable domain, completed using reference TRBV30 and TRBJ2-4, is SQTIHQWPATLVQPVGSPLSLECTVEGTSNPNLYWYRQAAGRGLQLLFYSVGIGQISSEVPQNLSASRPQDRQFILSSKKLLLSDSGFYLCASDWGIAKNIQYFGAGTRLSVL.